The rows below give T cell receptor beta chains drawn from one sample of a study of blood T cell repertoires in COVID-19. Libraries were prepared by immunoSEQ multiplex PCR; TCRdb keeps only in-frame clonotypes and omits some of them. The sample includes about 150,000 clones, more than 75% of them seen just once. Sequencing was carried out using peripheral blood. All receptors come from a human donor with acute or convalescent COVID-19. The donor label of this sample is uncertain. Both conserved end residues are part of each CDR3. Each record gives: CDR3 length, clone size, J gene, V gene, D gene, CDR3 DNA, CDR3 protein. The D gene is left open where the match is weak. The size entry is marked missing in some rows and otherwise reads once, few, many or a size class.

12 . TRBJ1-6 TRBV4-1 TRBD1 TGCGCCAGCTCACAGGGGCCGTCACCCCTCCACTTT CASSQGPSPLHF
13 few TRBJ1-2 TRBV9 . TGTGCCAGCAGCTCCCCCCGGGGGTCCTCCTACACCTTC CASSSPRGSSYTF
14 . TRBJ1-1 TRBV6-5 . TGTGCCAGCAGCCCCCCCAGGTCGACCACTGAAGCTTTCTTT CASSPPRSTTEAFF
15 . TRBJ1-5 TRBV19 . TGTGCCAGTAGTACGAACAGGGATAGCAATCAGCCCCAGCATTTT CASSTNRDSNQPQHF
9 . TRBJ1-1 TRBV3-1/TRBV3-2 . TGTGCCAGCAGCCAGGGCTTTTTCTTT CASSQGFFF
15 . TRBJ1-2 TRBV29-1 . TGCAGCGTTGAGGGAGCCAGGTTGCGGGGGTATGGCTACACCTTC CSVEGARLRGYGYTF
15 . TRBJ1-5 TRBV18 TRBD1 TGTGCCAGCTCACCATCCGACAGGGTAAATCAGCCCCAGCATTTT CASSPSDRVNQPQHF
18 . TRBJ2-3 TRBV4-3 TRBD2 TGCGCCAGCAGCCAAGAATTTACAGCGGGGGGGTACACAGATACGCAGTATTTT CASSQEFTAGGYTDTQYF
18 many TRBJ1-4 TRBV9 . TGTGCCAGCAGCGTAGCTATGTCTGTTGACAGGTGGGGTGAAAAACTGTTTTTT CASSVAMSVDRWGEKLFF
15 . TRBJ2-5 TRBV19 TRBD2 TGTGCCAGTAGTCTCCGGACTAGCCTCCAAGAGGCCCAGTACTTC CASSLRTSLQEAQYF
12 few TRBJ1-6 TRBV7-8 . TGTGCCAGCAGCCTTAGGGGATCACCCCTCCACTTT CASSLRGSPLHF
16 . TRBJ2-1 TRBV3-1/TRBV3-2 TRBD2 TGTGCCAGCAGCCGAGGAGGGACTAGCTACTACAATGAGCAGTTCTTC CASSRGGTSYYNEQFF
18 . TRBJ2-2 TRBV7-8 TRBD2 TGTGCCAGCAGCCTCAGAGGTAGCGGGGGGGCCCATGGCGGGGAGCTGTTTTTT CASSLRGSGGAHGGELFF
14 . TRBJ1-2 TRBV30 TRBD1 TGTGCCTGGAGTCCGGGACAGGGGATCGGTGGCTACACCTTC CAWSPGQGIGGYTF
16 . TRBJ2-5 TRBV11-2 TRBD2 TGTGCCAGCAGCTTAGTTAGGAGCGGGGGGCGGGAGACCCAGTACTTC CASSLVRSGGRETQYF
17 . TRBJ1-1 TRBV5-1 . TGCGCCAGCAGTTACACGCGGACCGGGGGGCCAGGCACTGAAGCTTTCTTT CASSYTRTGGPGTEAFF
14 . TRBJ1-2 TRBV10-3 . TGTGCCATCAGTGAGGCGGGGGGCAACTATGGCTACACCTTC CAISEAGGNYGYTF